This is a list of T cell receptor beta chains from one sample in a study of CD8 T cells in Susac syndrome. Each CDR3 protein is one row after TCRdb ran MiXCR on the immunoSEQ multiplex PCR reads. The top ten hold around 0.6% of the sample, which has 69,000 or so distinct CDR3 sequences, about 94% seen once. Sequencing input: CD8+ T cells from PBMCs. The receptors derive from a human donor with multiple sclerosis. Each CDR3 is given with its conserved first and last residue. The D gene is left open where the match is weak.

cdr3_length d_call v_call cdr3_aa
15 TRBD2 TRBV12-3/TRBV12-4 CASSFIAGGTDTQYF
14 - TRBV6-1 CASSEGGGNQPQHF
14 - TRBV27 CASSVIRANYGYTF
12 - TRBV11-2 CASSPYGNEQYF
14 TRBD2 TRBV7-3 CASSISGSHDTQYF
14 TRBD1 TRBV7-9 CASSLGDRAQPQHF
17 - TRBV3-1 CASSRPSGEFSADTQYF
13 - TRBV9 CASSTDSSYEQYF
14 - TRBV30 CAWSKWGGNEKLFF
17 - TRBV20-1 CSARDRVQPDQSYIQYF
15 - TRBV20-1 CSARVHETSSYEQFF
14 - TRBV13 CASSPSTRNNEQFF
18 TRBD2 TRBV3-1 CASSQVFGSLAGLKTQYF
15 - TRBV7-9 CASSLSGSLAETQYF
15 TRBD2 TRBV5-1 CASSRFSGRDNEQFF
14 TRBD2 TRBV6-5 CASSLSGSGYEQYF
16 TRBD2 TRBV24-1 CATSDLTSGSPNEQFF
15 - TRBV20-1 CSARSHIEPSYEQYF
16 TRBD1 TRBV14 CASSHRGTGERGKLFF
14 - TRBV12-3/TRBV12-4 CASIGGSSYNEQFF
13 TRBD2 TRBV2 CATLAGTQETQYF
17 TRBD2 TRBV12-3/TRBV12-4 CASSSGIAGAGGDTQYF
15 - TRBV19 CASSRIALSTDTQYF
15 TRBD1 TRBV4-1 CASSPHRGQAHEQYF
13 - TRBV20-1 CSARISGSNEQYF
17 - TRBV15 CATSRQGFGVAHTEAFF
14 - TRBV29-1 CSVEGTAGANVLTF
15 - TRBV6-1 CASSEVGGNNYEQYF
14 - TRBV6-2/TRBV6-3 CASSSFDGTYEQYF
15 - TRBV30 CAWRSRYRNTGELFF
14 - TRBV14 CASSPFSGANVLTF
15 TRBD1 TRBV20-1 CSAWTGTGAYNEQFF
13 - TRBV28 CASSHPGYYEQYF
12 TRBD1 TRBV29-1 CSVETGSYEQYF
15 TRBD2 TRBV9 CASSVDGASGYEQYF
14 - TRBV29-1 CSESQGMRELKLSF
14 - TRBV5-6 CASSYRESVQPQHF
15 TRBD1 TRBV5-1 CASSHPTGDTGELFF
13 - TRBV25-1 CASSTRASRAAFF
12 - TRBV20-1 CSARRVWQPQHF
11 - TRBV12-3/TRBV12-4 CASSFGIGYTF
13 - TRBV29-1 CSAPLGPRNEQYF
15 - TRBV7-9 CMTTNSGREIYEQYF
14 TRBD2 TRBV7-9 CASSLPLAGETQYF
13 - TRBV29-1 CSVEGPLADTQYF
15 TRBD2 TRBV6-1 CASSLAGARTDTQYF
17 TRBD1 TRBV4-2 CASSNEQGRNSNQPQHF
16 TRBD2 TRBV7-9 CASSLRSAGLAPEQFF